This TCR beta chain was sequenced in a study of T-cell reconstitution after alpha-beta-depleted transplantation in children. Ten or more counts support this clonotype. For TCRbeta, the library was prepared with unique molecular identifiers. TCRdb redid the calling of the PCR reads with MiXCR, one entry per CDR3 protein. Of around 450,000 distinct CDR3 sequences listed, more than 9% were seen once; the top ten hold around 2%. There are 14 residues in the CDR3. Germline V gene data show CDR1 as MNHEY and CDR2 as SVGAGI. V gave up 2 bases and J gave up 3 bases; unmatched junction bases: 3. The sample in question was PBMCs, obtained before TCRalphabeta/CD19-depleted stem cell transplant. The chain carries TRBV6-5 and TRBJ1-2, with 7 bases aligning to TRBD1. This TCR was sampled from a child younger than 10 with inherited bone marrow failure, due to receive a stem cell transplant. The CDR3 here is CASSYLTGDYGYTF. The CDR3 DNA follows: TGTGCCAGCAGTTACCTTACAGGGGACTATGGCTACACCTTC.